The rows below give T cell receptor beta chains drawn from one sample of a study of sequential checkpoint blockade in melanoma. Libraries were prepared by immunoSEQ multiplex PCR; TCRdb keeps only in-frame clonotypes and omits some of them. The sample has over 30,000 clones; approximately 84% are singletons. The sequences come from CD8+ T cells sorted from blood (inferred from file names), collected from a patient given nivolumab and ipilimumab in sequence. All receptors derive from a human donor with melanoma. The CDR3 runs from the conserved cysteine through the conserved F or W. Each record gives: D gene, V gene, clone size, J gene, CDR3 DNA, CDR3 protein. The D gene is left open where the match is weak. Only part of the rows carry a size: once, few, many, or a class if the clone is expanded.

TRBD2	TRBV29-1	once	TRBJ2-3	TGCAGCGTTTACTGGGCCACTAGTTTGCGGGGGGGAACAATAAGCACAGATACGCAGTATTTT	CSVYWATSLRGGTISTDTQYF
TRBD1	TRBV2	once	TRBJ1-3	TGTGCCAGCAGTGAAGCGCTTGGGACAGGTCGTACTGGAAACACCATATATTTT	CASSEALGTGRTGNTIYF
-	TRBV4-1	-	TRBJ1-1	TGCGCCAGCAGCCAAGAGAGAATGTTTGGCACTGAAGCTTTCTTT	CASSQERMFGTEAFF
TRBD2	TRBV27	-	TRBJ2-3	TGTGCCAGCAGTTCCTTAGCGGGGATCACAGATACGCAGTATTTT	CASSSLAGITDTQYF
TRBD1	TRBV4-1	-	TRBJ1-1	TGCGCCAGCAGCTGGACAGGGACTGAAGCTTTCTTT	CASSWTGTEAFF
TRBD2	TRBV27	-	TRBJ2-3	TGTGCCAGCAGTGCCCGGACTAGCGGGAGTTTCTCAGATACGCAGTATTTT	CASSARTSGSFSDTQYF
-	TRBV10-2	-	TRBJ2-7	TGCGCCAGCAGTGAAAGTCTTCCAGCCTACGAGCAGTACTTC	CASSESLPAYEQYF
-	TRBV11-1	-	TRBJ2-7	TGTGCCAGCGGGGACACCCTGGACGAGCAGTACTTC	CASGDTLDEQYF
TRBD1	TRBV5-1	-	TRBJ2-7	TGCGCCAGCAGAGAAGGGACAGGGAGCTCCTACGAGCAGTACTTC	CASREGTGSSYEQYF
-	TRBV4-1	few	TRBJ2-7	TGCGCCAGCAGCCAAGTCCACTCCTACGAGCAGTACTTC	CASSQVHSYEQYF
TRBD1	TRBV28	-	TRBJ1-6	TGTGCCAGCAGCACCGGACAGGGGAATTCACCCCTCCACTTT	CASSTGQGNSPLHF
TRBD1	TRBV27	-	TRBJ2-1	TGTGCCACCTCGGGACAGGGGCACAATGAGCAGTTCTTC	CATSGQGHNEQFF
TRBD2	TRBV10-2	-	TRBJ2-5	TGCGCCAGCAGCCGCTCCGGGGGGGGCCTGGAGACCCAGTACTTC	CASSRSGGGLETQYF
TRBD2	TRBV19	-	TRBJ2-1	TGTGCCAGTAGCGAGACTAGCGGGAGCGGGCATGAGCAGTTCTTC	CASSETSGSGHEQFF
-	TRBV4-1	-	TRBJ2-2	TGCGCCAGCAGCCAAGAGTCAGGGAAAATAGCCGGGGAGCTGTTTTTT	CASSQESGKIAGELFF
TRBD2	TRBV4-1	-	TRBJ2-7	TGCGCCAGCAGCCAGCCCGGACTAGCGGGGGACTACGAGCAGTACTTC	CASSQPGLAGDYEQYF
TRBD2	TRBV5-8	-	TRBJ2-7	TGTGCCAGCACCTTTGGGGGACTAGCGGGAAACTACGAGCAGTACTTC	CASTFGGLAGNYEQYF
TRBD1	TRBV15	-	TRBJ2-1	TGTGCCACCGCCACCGGGACAGGGGGCTCCTACAATGAGCAGTTCTTC	CATATGTGGSYNEQFF
-	TRBV9	-	TRBJ2-3	TGTGCCAGCAGCGTAGTGGGACACAACGATACAGATACGCAGTATTTT	CASSVVGHNDTDTQYF
-	TRBV14	-	TRBJ1-6	TGTGCCAGCAGCCAAGATTTCAACGGGGGGGATAATTCACCCCTCCACTTT	CASSQDFNGGDNSPLHF
-	TRBV19	-	TRBJ1-1	TGTGCCAGTAGTATGGGCAGCAGTATCACTGAAGCTTTCTTT	CASSMGSSITEAFF
TRBD1	TRBV19	-	TRBJ2-7	TGTGCCAGTAGTATAGCGTGGACAGGATTCCACGAGCAGTACTTC	CASSIAWTGFHEQYF
-	TRBV6-6	-	TRBJ1-1	TGTGCCAGCAGTTACATCTGGAACACTGAAGCTTTCTTT	CASSYIWNTEAFF
TRBD2	TRBV13	-	TRBJ2-1	TGTGCCAGCAGCACCACTAGCGACCTATACAATGAGCAGTTCTTC	CASSTTSDLYNEQFF
TRBD2	TRBV29-1	-	TRBJ2-3	TGCAGCGTTGTTGAGCTAGCGGGAGTAGGACCAGATACGCAGTATTTT	CSVVELAGVGPDTQYF
TRBD2	TRBV14	few	TRBJ2-7	TGTGCCAGCAGCCAAAACCCGGGACTAGACGAGTACTTC	CASSQNPGLDEYF
TRBD2	TRBV4-1	-	TRBJ2-7	TGCGCCAGCAGCCAAGATGACCACTCTAGCGGACCCTACGAGCAGTACTTC	CASSQDDHSSGPYEQYF
-	TRBV5-4	once	TRBJ2-7	TGTGCCAGCAGCTTGGGGCACCACTACGAGCAGTACTTC	CASSLGHHYEQYF
TRBD1	TRBV5-4	-	TRBJ1-2	TGTGCCAGCAGCCTACAAGGGACAGGGGGCTACACCTTC	CASSLQGTGGYTF
TRBD1	TRBV19	-	TRBJ2-7	TGTGCCACCGGCGTCGGGACAGGGACCCTTGGCGAGCAGTACTTC	CATGVGTGTLGEQYF
-	TRBV9	-	TRBJ2-7	TGTGCCAGCAGCGACTCATCGGGATACGAGCAGTACTTC	CASSDSSGYEQYF
-	TRBV9	-	TRBJ2-1	TGTGCCAGCAGCGTAGACTGGGGCAGCTACAATGAGCAGTTCTTC	CASSVDWGSYNEQFF
TRBD1	TRBV7-9	-	TRBJ1-6	TGTGCCAGCAGCCCAGGGGGACAGGGATCACCCCTCCACTTT	CASSPGGQGSPLHF
TRBD1	TRBV27	-	TRBJ1-5	TGTGCCAGCAGTCCGGACCCGGGACAGGCCAATCAGCCCCAGCATTTT	CASSPDPGQANQPQHF
-	TRBV7-9	-	TRBJ2-7	TGTGCCAGCAGCTCCAGGGACTACGAGCAGTACTTC	CASSSRDYEQYF
TRBD1	TRBV27	-	TRBJ1-3	TGTGCCAGCAGTCCACAGGGGGCAGGTGGAAACACCATATATTTT	CASSPQGAGGNTIYF
-	TRBV14	-	TRBJ1-1	TGTGCCAGCAGCCAAGCTGGTTTTCGGGGTCCGAACACTGAAGCTTTCTTT	CASSQAGFRGPNTEAFF
TRBD2	TRBV6-1	few	TRBJ2-3	TGTGCCAGCAGTGAAGGGGGCGGGGGTGCAGATACGCAGTATTTT	CASSEGGGGADTQYF
TRBD2	TRBV28	-	TRBJ2-1	TGTGCCAGCACAGCGGGGGGGCTTGAGCAGTTCTTC	CASTAGGLEQFF
TRBD2	TRBV13	once	TRBJ2-3	TGTGCCAGCACCTCCGGGACTAGATCTTTCAGAGATACGCAGTATTTT	CASTSGTRSFRDTQYF
TRBD2	TRBV4-2	once	TRBJ2-7	TGTGCCAGCAGCCAAGATCACGGGACTAGCGCCCAATTGAGGTACTTC	CASSQDHGTSAQLRYF
-	TRBV9	-	TRBJ2-3	TGTGCCAGCAGCGCACAGGGCACAGATACGCAGTATTTT	CASSAQGTDTQYF
TRBD1	TRBV4-1	-	TRBJ1-1	TGCGCCAGCAGCCAACTGCAGGGGGCAAATGAAGCTTTCTTT	CASSQLQGANEAFF
-	TRBV9	-	TRBJ1-5	TGTGCCAGCAGCGTAGCTAGTGGGGGGGGGTTGGGCAATCAGCCCCAGCATTTT	CASSVASGGGLGNQPQHF
-	TRBV7-6	-	TRBJ1-1	TGTGCCAGCAGCTTGGTTTCGGGGTTC	CASSLVSGF
TRBD1	TRBV6-5	-	TRBJ2-3	TGTGCCAGCAGTCCGGGACAGGGGGCTGCAGATACGCAGTATTTT	CASSPGQGAADTQYF
-	TRBV28	-	TRBJ1-1	TGTGCCAGCAGTTTCGGGAGAGTCAACACTGAAGCTTTCTTT	CASSFGRVNTEAFF
TRBD2	TRBV19	once	TRBJ2-1	TGTGCCAGTAGTCTAGCGGGGGGGTACAATGAGCAGTTCTTC	CASSLAGGYNEQFF
TRBD2	TRBV27	-	TRBJ2-5	TGTGCCAGCTCCGCGCTTAGCGGGAAAGAGACCCAGTACTTC	CASSALSGKETQYF
-	TRBV7-9	-	TRBJ1-4	TGTGCCAGCAGCTCCCTGGGGCAGGGGAAGGAAAAACTGTTTTTT	CASSSLGQGKEKLFF